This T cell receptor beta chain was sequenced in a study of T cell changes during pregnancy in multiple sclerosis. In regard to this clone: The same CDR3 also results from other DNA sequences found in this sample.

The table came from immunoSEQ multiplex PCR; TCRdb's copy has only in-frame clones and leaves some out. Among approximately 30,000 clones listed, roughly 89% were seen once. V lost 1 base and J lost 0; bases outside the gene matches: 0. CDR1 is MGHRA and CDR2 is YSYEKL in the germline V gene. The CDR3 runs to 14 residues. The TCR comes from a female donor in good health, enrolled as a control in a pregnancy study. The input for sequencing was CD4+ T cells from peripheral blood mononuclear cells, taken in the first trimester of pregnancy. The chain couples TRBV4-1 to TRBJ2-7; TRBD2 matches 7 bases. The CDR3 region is CASSQAGGSYEQYF. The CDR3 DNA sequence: TGCGCCAGCAGCCAAGCGGGGGGCTCCTACGAGCAGTACTTC.